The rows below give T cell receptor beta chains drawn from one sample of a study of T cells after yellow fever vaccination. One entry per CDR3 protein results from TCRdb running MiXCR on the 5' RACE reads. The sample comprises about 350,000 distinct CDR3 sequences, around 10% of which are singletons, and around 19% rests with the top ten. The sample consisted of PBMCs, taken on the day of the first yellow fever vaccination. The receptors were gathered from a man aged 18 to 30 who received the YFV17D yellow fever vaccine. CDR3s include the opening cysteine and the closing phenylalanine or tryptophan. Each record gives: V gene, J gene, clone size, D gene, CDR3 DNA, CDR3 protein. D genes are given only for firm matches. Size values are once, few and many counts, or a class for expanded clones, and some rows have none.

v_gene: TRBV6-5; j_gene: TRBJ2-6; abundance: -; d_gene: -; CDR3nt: TGTGCCAGCAGTTCCCGGTTAGAGGGGGCCAACGTCCTGACTTTC; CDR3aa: CASSSRLEGANVLTF
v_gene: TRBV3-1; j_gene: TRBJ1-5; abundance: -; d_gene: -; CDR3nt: TGTGCCAGCAGCCAAGGTACCGGGGGGAATCAGCCCCAGCATTTT; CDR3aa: CASSQGTGGNQPQHF
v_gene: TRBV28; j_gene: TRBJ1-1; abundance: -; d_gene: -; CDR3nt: TGTGCCAGCAGTTTAGTAAGGTTGGGAGCTTTCTTT; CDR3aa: CASSLVRLGAFF
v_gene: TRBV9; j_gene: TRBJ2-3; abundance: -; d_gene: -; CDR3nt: TGTGCCAGCAGCGCCTGGGGGGATACGCAGTATTTT; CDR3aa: CASSAWGDTQYF
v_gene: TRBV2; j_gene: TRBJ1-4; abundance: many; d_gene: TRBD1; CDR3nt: TGTGCCAGCACTCTAAACAGGGGGCGTTCGGAAAAACTGTTTTTT; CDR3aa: CASTLNRGRSEKLFF
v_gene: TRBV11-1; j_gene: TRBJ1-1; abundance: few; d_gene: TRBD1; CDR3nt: TGTGCCAGCACCCGGGACAGATTGAACACTGAAGCTTTCTTT; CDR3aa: CASTRDRLNTEAFF
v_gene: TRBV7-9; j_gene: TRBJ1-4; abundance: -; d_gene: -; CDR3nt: TGTGCCAGCAGCCCCTCTACAATCAGGGAACTGTTTTTT; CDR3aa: CASSPSTIRELFF
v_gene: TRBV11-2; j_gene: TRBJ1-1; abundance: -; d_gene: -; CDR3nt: TGTGCCAGCAGCTTCGACGGGGGCGCAGGGACTGAAGCTTTCTTT; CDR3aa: CASSFDGGAGTEAFF
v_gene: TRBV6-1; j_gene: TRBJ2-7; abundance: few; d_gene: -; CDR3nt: TGTGCCAGCAGCCCAGGGTCCCAGCTCGAGCAGTACTTC; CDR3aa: CASSPGSQLEQYF
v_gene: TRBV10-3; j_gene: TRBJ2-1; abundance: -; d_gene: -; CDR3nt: TGTGCCATCAGTGAGTTCCAGCGGGCTTACAATGAGCAGTTCTTC; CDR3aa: CAISEFQRAYNEQFF
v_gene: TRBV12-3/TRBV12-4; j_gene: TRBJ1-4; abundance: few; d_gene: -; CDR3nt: TGTGCCAGCAGTGCGCCCGGGAAACTGTTTTTT; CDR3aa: CASSAPGKLFF
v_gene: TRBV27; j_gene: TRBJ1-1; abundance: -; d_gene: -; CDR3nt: TGTGCCAACCCCTCAACCCCCGGTGAAGAGGAGGCTTTCTTT; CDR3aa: CANPSTPGEEEAFF
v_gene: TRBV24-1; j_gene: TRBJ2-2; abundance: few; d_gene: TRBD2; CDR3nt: TGTGCCTCAGCGGGGGCAAGCGGGGAGCTGTTTTTT; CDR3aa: CASAGASGELFF
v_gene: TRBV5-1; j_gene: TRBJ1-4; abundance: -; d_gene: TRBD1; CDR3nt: TGCGCCAGCAGGCCGGGACAGAATAATGAAAAACTGTTTTTT; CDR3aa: CASRPGQNNEKLFF
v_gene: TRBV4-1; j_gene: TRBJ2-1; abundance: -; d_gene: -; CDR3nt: TGCGCCAGCAGCCAGTACAGGGGGGGAGCCGAGCAGTTCTTC; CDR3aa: CASSQYRGGAEQFF
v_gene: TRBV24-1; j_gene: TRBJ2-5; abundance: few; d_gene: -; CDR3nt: TGTGCCACCGGCCCCCCGAGAGAACCTCAAGAGACCCAGTACTTC; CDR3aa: CATGPPREPQETQYF
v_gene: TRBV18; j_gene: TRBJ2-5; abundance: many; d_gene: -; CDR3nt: TGTGCCAGCTCACCGACCGGGTACCAAGAGACCCAGTACTTC; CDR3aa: CASSPTGYQETQYF
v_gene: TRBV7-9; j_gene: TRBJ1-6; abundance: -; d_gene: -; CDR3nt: TGTGCCAGCAGCTTAGCGCAAGATTCACCCCTCCACTTT; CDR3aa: CASSLAQDSPLHF
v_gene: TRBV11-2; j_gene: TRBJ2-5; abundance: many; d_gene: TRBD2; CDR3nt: TGTGCCAGCAGCTTCTCTAGCGGGGGGCGAGAGACCCAGTACTTC; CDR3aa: CASSFSSGGRETQYF
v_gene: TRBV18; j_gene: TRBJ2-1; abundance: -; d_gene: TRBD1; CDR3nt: TGTGCCAGCTCACAGGACAGGGTTGGCACCTACAATGAGCAGTTCTTC; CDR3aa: CASSQDRVGTYNEQFF
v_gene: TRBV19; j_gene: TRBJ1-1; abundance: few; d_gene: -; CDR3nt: TGTGCCAGTAGTATCCCCTCCCAGGGCACTGAAGCTTTCTTT; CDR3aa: CASSIPSQGTEAFF
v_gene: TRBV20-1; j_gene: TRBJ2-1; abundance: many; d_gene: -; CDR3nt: TGCAGTGCTAGCCTAAGGGGGGGGTCCTACAATGAGCAGTTCTTC; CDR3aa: CSASLRGGSYNEQFF
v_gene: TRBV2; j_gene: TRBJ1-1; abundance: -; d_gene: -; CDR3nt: TGTGCCAGCAGGGAACGGGAATCTCAGGGTTCTGCTTTCTTT; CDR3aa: CASRERESQGSAFF
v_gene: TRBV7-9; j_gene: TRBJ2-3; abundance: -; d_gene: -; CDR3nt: TGTGCCAGCAGCTTAGCACAGGAGGGGGCAAATACGCAGTATTTT; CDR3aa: CASSLAQEGANTQYF
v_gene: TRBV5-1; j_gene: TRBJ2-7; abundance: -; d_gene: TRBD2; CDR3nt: TGCGCCAGCAGCTCGGGTAGCGGGGGCTACGAGCAGTACTTC; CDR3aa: CASSSGSGGYEQYF
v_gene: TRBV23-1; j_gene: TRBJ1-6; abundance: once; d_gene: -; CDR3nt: TGCGCCAGGGGGCGTAATTCACCCCTCCACTTT; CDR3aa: CARGRNSPLHF
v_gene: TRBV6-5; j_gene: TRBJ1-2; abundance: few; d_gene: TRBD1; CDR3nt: TGTGCCAGCAGTAACCCTGGACAGGGAGGCGGCTACACCTTC; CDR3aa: CASSNPGQGGGYTF
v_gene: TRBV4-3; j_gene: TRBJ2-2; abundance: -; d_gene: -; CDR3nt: TGCGCCAGCAGCCAAGATTCTTACAGGGTGAACACCGGGGAGCTGTTTTTT; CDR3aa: CASSQDSYRVNTGELFF
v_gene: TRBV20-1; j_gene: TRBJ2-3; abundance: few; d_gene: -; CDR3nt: TGCAGTGCTCATACGTCGGGGGCAGATACGCAGTATTTT; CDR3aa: CSAHTSGADTQYF
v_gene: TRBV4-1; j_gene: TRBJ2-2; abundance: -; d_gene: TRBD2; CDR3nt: TGCGCCAGCAGCCCCCAGGGAACTAGCGGGACACCTTCCGGGGAGCTGTTTTTT; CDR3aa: CASSPQGTSGTPSGELFF
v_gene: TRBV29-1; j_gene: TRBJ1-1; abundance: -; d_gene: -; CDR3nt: TGCAGCGTTGACCCAGGGAACACTGAAGCTTTCTTT; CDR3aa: CSVDPGNTEAFF
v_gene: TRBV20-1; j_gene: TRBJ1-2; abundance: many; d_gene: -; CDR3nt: TGCAGTGCTAGACAGGTGGGCTCCTCTGGCTACACCTTC; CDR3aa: CSARQVGSSGYTF
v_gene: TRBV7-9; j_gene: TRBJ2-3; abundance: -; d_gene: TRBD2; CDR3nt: TGTGCCAGCAGCTTTTCCGGGGGGGCGTCAGATACGCAGTATTTT; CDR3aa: CASSFSGGASDTQYF
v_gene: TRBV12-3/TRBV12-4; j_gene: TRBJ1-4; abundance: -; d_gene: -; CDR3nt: TGTGCCAGCAGTTTTGACAGACGTTCAACTAATGAAAAACTGTTTTTT; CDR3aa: CASSFDRRSTNEKLFF
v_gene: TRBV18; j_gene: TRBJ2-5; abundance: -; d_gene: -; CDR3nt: TGTGCCAGCTCACCAGCGGGCTGGGAGACCCAGTACTTC; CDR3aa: CASSPAGWETQYF
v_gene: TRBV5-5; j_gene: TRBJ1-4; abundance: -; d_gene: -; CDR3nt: TGTGCCAGCAGCAGATCAGGGGAAGGTGAAAAACTGTTTTTT; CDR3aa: CASSRSGEGEKLFF
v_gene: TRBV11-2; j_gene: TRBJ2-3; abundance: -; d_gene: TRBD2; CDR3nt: TGTGCCAGCAGCTTAGAGCGGGGGGGCGGAGATACGCAGTATTTT; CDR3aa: CASSLERGGGDTQYF
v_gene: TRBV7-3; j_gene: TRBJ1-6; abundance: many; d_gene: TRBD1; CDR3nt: TGTGCCAGCAGCTCGGACAGGGAATCACCCCTCCACTTT; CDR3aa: CASSSDRESPLHF
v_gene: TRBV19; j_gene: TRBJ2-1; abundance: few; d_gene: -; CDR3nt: TGTGCCAGTAGAGCCTCCTTGCCCAATGAGCAGTTCTTC; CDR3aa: CASRASLPNEQFF
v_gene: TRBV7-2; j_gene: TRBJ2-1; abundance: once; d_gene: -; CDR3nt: TGTGCCAGCAGGTATACACCCGGGGAAAACTACAATGAGCAGTTCTTC; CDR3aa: CASRYTPGENYNEQFF
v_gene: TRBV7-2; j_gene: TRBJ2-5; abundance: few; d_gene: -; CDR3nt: TGTGCCAGCAGCTTAGCGCTAGAGGCGTACCAAGAGACCCAGTACTTC; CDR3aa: CASSLALEAYQETQYF
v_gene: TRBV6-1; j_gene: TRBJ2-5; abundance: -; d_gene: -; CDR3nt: TGTGCCAGCAGTCGATCGACAGGTCAAGAGACCCAGTACTTC; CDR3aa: CASSRSTGQETQYF
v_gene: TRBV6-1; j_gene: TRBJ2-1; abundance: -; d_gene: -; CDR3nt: TGTGCCAGCAGTACGGTGAGCTCCTACAATGAGCAGTTCTTC; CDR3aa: CASSTVSSYNEQFF
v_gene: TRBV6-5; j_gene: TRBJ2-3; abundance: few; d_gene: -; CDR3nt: TGTGCCAGCAGTTACGGTCTGCCCCGGGATACGCAGTATTTT; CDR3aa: CASSYGLPRDTQYF
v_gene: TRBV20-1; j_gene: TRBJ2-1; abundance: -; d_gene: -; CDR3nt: TGCAGTGCTAGCCAGGATACCTACAATGAGCAGTTCTTC; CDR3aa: CSASQDTYNEQFF
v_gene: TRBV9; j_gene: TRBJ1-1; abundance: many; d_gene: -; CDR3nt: TGTGCCAGCAGCGAGACCTTTGGTGGCACTGAAGCTTTCTTT; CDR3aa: CASSETFGGTEAFF
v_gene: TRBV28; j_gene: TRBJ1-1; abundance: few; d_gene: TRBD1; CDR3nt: TGTGCCAGCAGTTCCGTGGACAGGGCGTACCGTGAAGCTTTCTTT; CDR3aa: CASSSVDRAYREAFF
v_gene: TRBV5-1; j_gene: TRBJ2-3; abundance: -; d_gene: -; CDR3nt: TGCGCCACCCTGGAGGAGGATACGCAGTATTTT; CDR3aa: CATLEEDTQYF
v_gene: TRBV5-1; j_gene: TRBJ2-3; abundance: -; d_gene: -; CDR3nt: TGCGCCAGCAGCTTGACCTTAGGGCGCGCAGATACGCAGTATTTT; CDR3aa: CASSLTLGRADTQYF
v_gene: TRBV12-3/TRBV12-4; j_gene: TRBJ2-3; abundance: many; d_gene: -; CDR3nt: TGTGCCAGCAGTTTAAGCGGAGGAGGAGATACGCAGTATTTT; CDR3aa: CASSLSGGGDTQYF
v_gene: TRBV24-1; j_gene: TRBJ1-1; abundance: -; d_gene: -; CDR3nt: TGTGCCACCAGTGATCGAGGCACTGAAGCTTTCTTT; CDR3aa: CATSDRGTEAFF
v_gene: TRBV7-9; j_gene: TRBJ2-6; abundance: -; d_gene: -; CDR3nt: TGTGCCAGCAAGGGCACCACCTCTGGGGCCAACGTCCTGACTTTC; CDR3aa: CASKGTTSGANVLTF
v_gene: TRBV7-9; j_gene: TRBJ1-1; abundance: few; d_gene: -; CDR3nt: TGTGCCAGCAGCTTACTGGGGGGGGGCACTGAAGCTTTCTTT; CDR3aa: CASSLLGGGTEAFF
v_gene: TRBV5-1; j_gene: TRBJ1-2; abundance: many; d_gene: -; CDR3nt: TGCGCCAGCAGCTTAGAGAGCCCGGAGGGCTACACCTTC; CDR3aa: CASSLESPEGYTF
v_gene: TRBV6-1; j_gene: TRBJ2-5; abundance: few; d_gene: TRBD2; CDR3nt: TGTGCCAGCTCTCCCCGGGGAGGGTTAGAGACCCAGTACTTC; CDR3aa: CASSPRGGLETQYF
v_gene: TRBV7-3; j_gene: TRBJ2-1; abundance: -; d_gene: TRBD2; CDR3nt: TGTGCCAGCAGCGCCAGCGGGGGGGCATCCTACAATGAGCAGTTCTTC; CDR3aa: CASSASGGASYNEQFF
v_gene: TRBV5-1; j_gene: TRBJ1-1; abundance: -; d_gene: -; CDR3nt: TGCGCCAGCAGCTTGGGTTTCGGCAGTTTGAACACTGAAGCTTTCTTT; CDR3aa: CASSLGFGSLNTEAFF
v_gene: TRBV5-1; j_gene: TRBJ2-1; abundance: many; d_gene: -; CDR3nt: TGCGCCAGCAGCTTGGGGGGAAACGGGGTCAATGAGCAGTTCTTC; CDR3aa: CASSLGGNGVNEQFF